The rows below give T cell receptor beta chains drawn from one sample of a study of CD8 T cells in Susac syndrome. One entry per CDR3 protein, called by TCRdb with MiXCR from the immunoSEQ multiplex PCR reads. In the table there are approximately 150,000 distinct CDR3 sequences, 80% of which are singletons. The sequenced material came from CD8+ T cells from PBMCs. These receptors all come from a human donor with multiple sclerosis. CDR3s include the opening cysteine and the closing phenylalanine or tryptophan.

J: TRBJ1-2
length: 15
V: TRBV3-1
CDR3: CASSQVSGVYYGYTF

J: TRBJ2-1
length: 13
V: TRBV28
CDR3: CASSLYRRDEQFF

J: TRBJ2-5
length: 14
V: TRBV11-3
CDR3: CASSLDRQEVTQYF

J: TRBJ2-2
length: 19
V: TRBV27
CDR3: CASLTFYGRQGPDTGELFF

J: TRBJ1-5
length: 15
V: TRBV3-1
CDR3: CASSQDGDSNQPQHF

J: TRBJ1-5
length: 15
V: TRBV10-3
CDR3: CAISESGNSNQPQHF

J: TRBJ1-2
length: 13
V: TRBV7-9
CDR3: CASSPQGVDGYTF

J: TRBJ1-1
length: 16
V: TRBV12-3/TRBV12-4
CDR3: CASSLIGGGANTEAFF

J: TRBJ1-2
length: 15
V: TRBV7-6
CDR3: CASSADQGANYGYTF

J: TRBJ1-1
length: 11
V: TRBV19
CDR3: CASRTRGEAFF

J: TRBJ2-5
length: 17
V: TRBV2
CDR3: CASLGGREGHPQETQYF

J: TRBJ1-1
length: 14
V: TRBV5-6
CDR3: CASSLTQGYTEAFF

J: TRBJ2-2
length: 16
V: TRBV12-3/TRBV12-4
CDR3: CASSAPGNTNTGELFF

J: TRBJ1-2
length: 18
V: TRBV5-6
CDR3: CASSPSGTGLSAYWVCTF

J: TRBJ2-3
length: 13
V: TRBV18
CDR3: CASSPPGQITRYF

J: TRBJ1-2
length: 13
V: TRBV2
CDR3: CASSESAQYGYTF

J: TRBJ2-3
length: 15
V: TRBV27
CDR3: CASSTLAGSTDTQYF

J: TRBJ2-3
length: 13
V: TRBV7-8
CDR3: CASSLGVPDTQYF

J: TRBJ2-3
length: 13
V: TRBV7-9
CDR3: CAAAGGSTDTQYF

J: TRBJ2-1
length: 13
V: TRBV19
CDR3: CASGGSSYNEQFF

J: TRBJ1-5
length: 14
V: TRBV27
CDR3: CASSSGTGYQPQHF

J: TRBJ1-1
length: 14
V: TRBV25-1
CDR3: CASRETGMNTKAFF

J: TRBJ2-7
length: 13
V: TRBV30
CDR3: CAWRGRGIYEQYF

J: TRBJ2-4
length: 13
V: TRBV28
CDR3: CASSSGANNIQYF

J: TRBJ2-5
length: 13
V: TRBV20-1
CDR3: CSARNDLQETQYF